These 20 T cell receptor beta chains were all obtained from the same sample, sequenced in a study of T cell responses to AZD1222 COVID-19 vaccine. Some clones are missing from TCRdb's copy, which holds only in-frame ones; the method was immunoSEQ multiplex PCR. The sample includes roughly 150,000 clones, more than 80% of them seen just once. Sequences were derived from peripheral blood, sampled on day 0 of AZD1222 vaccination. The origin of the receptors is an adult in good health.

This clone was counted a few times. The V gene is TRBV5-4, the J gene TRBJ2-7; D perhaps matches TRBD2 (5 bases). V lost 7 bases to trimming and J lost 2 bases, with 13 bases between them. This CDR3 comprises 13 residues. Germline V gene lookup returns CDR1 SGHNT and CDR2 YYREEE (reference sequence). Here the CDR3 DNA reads TGTGCCAGCGCCGCGACTAATCCCTACGAGCAGTACTTC. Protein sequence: CASAATNPYEQYF.

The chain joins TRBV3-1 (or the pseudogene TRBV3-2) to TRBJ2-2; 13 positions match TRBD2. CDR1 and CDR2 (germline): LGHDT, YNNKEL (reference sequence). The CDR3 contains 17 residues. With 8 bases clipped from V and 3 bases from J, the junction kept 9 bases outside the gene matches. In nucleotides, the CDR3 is TGTGCCAGCTCAAAAACTAGCGGGGGGGTTCACACCGGGGAGCTGTTTTTT. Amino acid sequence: CASSKTSGGVHTGELFF.

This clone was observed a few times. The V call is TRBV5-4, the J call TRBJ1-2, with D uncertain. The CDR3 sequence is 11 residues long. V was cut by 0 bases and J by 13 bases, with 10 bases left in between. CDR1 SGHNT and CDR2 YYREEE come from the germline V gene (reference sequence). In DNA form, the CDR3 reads TGTGCCAGCAGCTTGGGGTTTCGCCTCACCTTC. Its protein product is CASSLGFRLTF.

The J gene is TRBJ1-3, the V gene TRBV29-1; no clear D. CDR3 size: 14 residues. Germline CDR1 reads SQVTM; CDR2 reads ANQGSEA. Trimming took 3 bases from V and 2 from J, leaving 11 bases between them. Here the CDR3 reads CSVDGRGAGNTIYF. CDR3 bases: TGCAGCGTTGACGGGCGGGGAGCTGGAAACACCATATATTTT.

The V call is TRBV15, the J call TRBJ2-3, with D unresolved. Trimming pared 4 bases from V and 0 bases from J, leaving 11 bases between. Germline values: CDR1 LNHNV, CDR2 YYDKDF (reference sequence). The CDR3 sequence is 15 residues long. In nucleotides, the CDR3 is TGTGCCACCAGCACCAGACACCCTAGCACAGATACGCAGTATTTT. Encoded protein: CATSTRHPSTDTQYF.

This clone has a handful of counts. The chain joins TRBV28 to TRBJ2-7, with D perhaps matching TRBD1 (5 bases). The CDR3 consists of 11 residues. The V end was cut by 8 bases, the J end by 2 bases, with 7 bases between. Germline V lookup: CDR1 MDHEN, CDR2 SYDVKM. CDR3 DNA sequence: TGTGCCAGCGCGGACACCTACGAGCAGTACTTC. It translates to CASADTYEQYF.

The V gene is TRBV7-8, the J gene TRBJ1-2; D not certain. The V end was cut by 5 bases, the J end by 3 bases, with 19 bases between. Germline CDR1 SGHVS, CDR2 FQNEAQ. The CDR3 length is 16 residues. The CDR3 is CASSPTRQALDYGYTF. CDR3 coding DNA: TGTGCCAGCAGCCCAACCCGGCAGGCCCTTGACTATGGCTACACCTTC.

DNA of the CDR3: TGTGCCACCAGCAGGCAGATCAGGTACGAGCAGTACTTC. It is translated as CATSRQIRYEQYF. V gene TRBV15 combines with J gene TRBJ2-7; D uncertain. Germline CDR1 and CDR2: LNHNV and YYDKDF (reference sequence). Trimming stripped 3 bases from V and 4 bases from J, with 10 bases between. This CDR3 comprises 13 residues.

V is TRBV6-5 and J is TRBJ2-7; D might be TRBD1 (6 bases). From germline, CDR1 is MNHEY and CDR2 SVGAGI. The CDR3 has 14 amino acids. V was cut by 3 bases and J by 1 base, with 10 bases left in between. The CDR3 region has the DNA TGTGCCAGCAGTTATGTGACAGGATCCTACGAGCAGTACTTC. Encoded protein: CASSYVTGSYEQYF.

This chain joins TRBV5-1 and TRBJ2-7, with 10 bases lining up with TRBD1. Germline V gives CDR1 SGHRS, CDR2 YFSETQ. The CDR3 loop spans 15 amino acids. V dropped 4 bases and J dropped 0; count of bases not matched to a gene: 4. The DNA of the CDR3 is TGCGCCAGCAGCCCGGGACAGGGGAGCTCCTACGAGCAGTACGTC. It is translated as CASSPGQGSSYEQYV.

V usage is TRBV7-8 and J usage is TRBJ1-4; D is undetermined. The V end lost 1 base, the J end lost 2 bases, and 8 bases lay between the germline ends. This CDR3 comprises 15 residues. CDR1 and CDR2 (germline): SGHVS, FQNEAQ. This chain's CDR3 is CASSLGGGTNEKLFF. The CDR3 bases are TGTGCCAGCAGCTTAGGGGGTGGCACTAATGAAAAACTGTTTTTT.

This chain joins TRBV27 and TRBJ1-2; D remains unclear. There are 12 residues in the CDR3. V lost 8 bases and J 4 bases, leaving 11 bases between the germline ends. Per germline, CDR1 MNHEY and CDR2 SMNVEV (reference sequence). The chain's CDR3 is CASFQAGYGYTF. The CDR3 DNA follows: TGTGCCAGCTTCCAGGCGGGCTATGGCTACACCTTC.

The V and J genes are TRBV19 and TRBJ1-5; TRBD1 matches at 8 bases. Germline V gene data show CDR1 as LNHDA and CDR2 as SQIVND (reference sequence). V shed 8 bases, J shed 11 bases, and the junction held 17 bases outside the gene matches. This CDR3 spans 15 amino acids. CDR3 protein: CASESGQGVQLSQHF. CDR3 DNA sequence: TGTGCCAGTGAAAGCGGACAGGGTGTTCAGTTGTCCCAGCATTTT.

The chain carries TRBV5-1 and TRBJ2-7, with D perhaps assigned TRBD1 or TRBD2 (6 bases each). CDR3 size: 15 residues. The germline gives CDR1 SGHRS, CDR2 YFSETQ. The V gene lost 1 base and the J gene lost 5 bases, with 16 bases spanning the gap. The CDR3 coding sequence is TGCGCCAGCAGCTTGCGGGGGCTCCAGCCGGACGAGCAGTACGTC. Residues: CASSLRGLQPDEQYV.

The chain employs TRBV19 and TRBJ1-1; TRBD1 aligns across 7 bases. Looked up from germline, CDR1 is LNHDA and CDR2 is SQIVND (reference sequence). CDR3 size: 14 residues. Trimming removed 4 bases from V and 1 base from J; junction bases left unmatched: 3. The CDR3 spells CASSTGTANTEAFF. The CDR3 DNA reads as TGTGCCAGTAGTACCGGGACAGCGAACACTGAAGCTTTCTTT.

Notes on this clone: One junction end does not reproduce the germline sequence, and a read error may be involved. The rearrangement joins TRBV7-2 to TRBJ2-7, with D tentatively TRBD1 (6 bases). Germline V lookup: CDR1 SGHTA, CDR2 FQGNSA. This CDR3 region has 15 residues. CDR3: CASSSRGLSSYERYF. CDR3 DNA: TGTGCCAGCAGCTCCAGGGGTCTTAGCTCCTACGAGCGGTACTTC. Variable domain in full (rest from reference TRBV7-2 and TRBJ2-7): GAGVSQSPSNKVTEKGKDVELRCDPISGHTALYWYRQSLGQGLEFLIYFQGNSAPDKSGLPSDRFSAERTGGSVSTLTIQRTQQEDSAVYLCASSSRGLSSYERYFGPGTRLTVT.

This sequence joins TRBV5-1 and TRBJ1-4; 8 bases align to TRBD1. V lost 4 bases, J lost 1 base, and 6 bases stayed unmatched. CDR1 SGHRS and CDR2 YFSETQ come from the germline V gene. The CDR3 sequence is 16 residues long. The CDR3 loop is CASSLNGQGTNEKLFF. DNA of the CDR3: TGCGCCAGCAGCCTAAACGGACAGGGAACTAATGAAAAACTGTTTTTT.

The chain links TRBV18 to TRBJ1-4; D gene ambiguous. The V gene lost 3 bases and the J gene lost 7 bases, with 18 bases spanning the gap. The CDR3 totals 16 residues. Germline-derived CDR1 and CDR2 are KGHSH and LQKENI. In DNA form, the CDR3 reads TGTGCCAGCTCACCGGTTAATCCCCGAGCGGGTGAAAAACTGTTTTTT. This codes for CASSPVNPRAGEKLFF.

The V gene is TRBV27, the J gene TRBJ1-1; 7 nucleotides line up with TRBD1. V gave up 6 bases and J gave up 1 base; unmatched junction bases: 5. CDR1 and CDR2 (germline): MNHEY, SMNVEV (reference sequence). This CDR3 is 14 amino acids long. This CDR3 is CASRLGTANTEAFF. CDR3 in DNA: TGTGCCAGCAGGTTAGGGACAGCGAACACTGAAGCTTTCTTT.

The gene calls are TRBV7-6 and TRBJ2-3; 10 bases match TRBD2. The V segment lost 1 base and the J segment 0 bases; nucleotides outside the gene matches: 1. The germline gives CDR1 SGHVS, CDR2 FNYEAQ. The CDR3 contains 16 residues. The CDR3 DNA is TGTGCCAGCAGCTTAGAACTAGCGGGGAGCACAGATACGCAGTATTTT. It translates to CASSLELAGSTDTQYF.